Shown below are 12 T cell receptor beta chains from a single sample sequenced in a study of blood T cell repertoires in COVID-19. Profiling relied on immunoSEQ multiplex PCR, and the TCRdb table lists in-frame clones only, not all of them. Here the sample spans 140,000 or so clones, roughly four fifths being singletons. Sequenced: PBMCs or T cells enriched from blood (not recorded which). All receptors come from a woman in her 50s with acute COVID-19.

This clone appeared once. The V and J genes are TRBV27 and TRBJ2-2, with TRBD1 matching over 10 bases. Germline V gene sequence: CDR1 MNHEY, CDR2 SMNVEV (reference sequence). J gave up 6 bases and V 0 bases, and 7 bases lay outside the gene matches. This CDR3 is 17 amino acids long. The CDR3 bases are TGTGCCAGCAGTTTATCCCCCGGGACAGGGGCTTCCGGGGAGCTGTTTTTT. This gives the protein CASSLSPGTGASGELFF.

This chain connects TRBV19 to TRBJ1-2; D gene uncertain. Looked up from germline, CDR1 is LNHDA and CDR2 is SQIVND (reference sequence). The CDR3 is made up of 15 amino acids. V dropped 4 bases and J dropped 4 bases, with 16 bases sitting between them. The chain's CDR3 is CASSTLEGRSYGYTF. The CDR3, as DNA: TGTGCCAGTAGTACATTGGAAGGGAGGAGCTATGGCTACACCTTC. Supplemented by reference TRBV19 and TRBJ1-2, the full variable domain reads DGGITQSPKYLFRKEGQNVTLSCEQNLNHDAMYWYRQDPGQGLRLIYYSQIVNDFQKGDIAEGYSVSREKKESFPLTVTSAQKNPTAFYLCASSTLEGRSYGYTFGSGTRLTVV.

CDR3 in amino acids: CASSQDDSGRYYEQYF. The CDR3 DNA sequence: TGCGCCAGCAGCCAAGATGATAGCGGGAGGTACTACGAGCAGTACTTC. The chain combines TRBV4-1 with TRBJ2-7; 10 bases are shared with TRBD2. This CDR3 contains 16 residues. Germline loops: CDR1 MGHRA, CDR2 YSYEKL. Germline trimming cut 0 bases from V and 3 bases from J; bases unmatched to any gene: 5.

Only one count was recorded for this clone. V usage is TRBV27 and J usage is TRBJ2-7, with 8 positions matching TRBD1. CDR3 length: 14 residues. CDR1 MNHEY and CDR2 SMNVEV come from the germline V gene (reference sequence). The junction had 11 bases not matched to a gene; V was cut back by 10 bases and J by 3 bases. DNA for the CDR3: TGTGCCACCAGCTTCGGACAGGGCGGCTACGAGCAGTACTTC. Translation: CATSFGQGGYEQYF.

This chain joins TRBV21-1 and TRBJ2-3; the table's D call, TRBD1, was not checked against the DNA. TRBV21-1 counts as a pseudogene. The CDR3 consists of 17 residues. The CDR3 DNA reads as TGTGCCAGCAGCAGACAGGGTAAGAAACGTGGCACAGATACGCAGTATTTT. Translation: CASSRQGKKRGTDTQYF.

This chain links TRBV6-2 or TRBV6-3 with TRBJ2-1; 7 bases match TRBD2. The V segment lost 1 base and the J segment 5 bases; nucleotides outside the gene matches: 2. The CDR3 sequence is 14 residues long. In germline, CDR1 is MNHEY, CDR2 SVGEGT. CDR3 sequence: CASSYYGGNNEQFF. DNA of the CDR3: TGTGCCAGCAGTTACTACGGGGGGAACAATGAGCAGTTCTTC.

The chain uses TRBV11-3 and TRBJ2-2, with D possibly being TRBD1 (5 bases). With 2 bases removed from V and 6 bases from J, the gap between germline ends came to 16 bases. Germline V CDR1 and CDR2: SGHNT, YENEEA. This CDR3 is built from 16 residues. In nucleotides, the CDR3 is TGTGCCAGCAGCTTATATTTTCAGGGTAGGGCCGGGGAGCTGTTTTTT. Translated, it gives CASSLYFQGRAGELFF.

The chain uses TRBV28 and TRBJ1-3; maybe TRBD1 (6 bases). CDR3 length: 13 amino acids. The V gene lost 4 bases and the J gene lost 8 bases, with 12 bases spanning the gap. Germline-derived CDR1 and CDR2 are MDHEN and SYDVKM. DNA for the CDR3: TGTGCCAGCAGTTCAAGTTCAGGGGACACCATATATTTT. It specifies CASSSSSGDTIYF.

The V call is TRBV15, the J call TRBJ1-2, with D hard to call. CDR3 length: 17 amino acids. The germline V gene has CDR1 LNHNV and CDR2 YYDKDF (reference sequence). The germline V and J ends were trimmed by 0 bases and 3 bases, with 17 bases remaining between them. In nucleotides, the CDR3 is TGTGCCACCAGCAGAGAAATCCGGGCCCCCGGGGACTATGGCTACACCTTC. This gives the protein CATSREIRAPGDYGYTF.

The gene calls are TRBV6-6 and TRBJ2-4; D may match TRBD1 or TRBD2 (7 bases each). This CDR3 has 17 residues. V lost 5 bases and J 0 bases, leaving 17 bases between the germline ends. The germline gives CDR1 MNHNY, CDR2 SVGAGI (reference sequence). The CDR3 reads CASSQGGTPLAKNIQYF. CDR3 nucleotides: TGTGCCAGCAGTCAGGGGGGGACTCCACTAGCCAAAAACATTCAGTACTTC.

This clone came up once. The chain recombines TRBV27 with TRBJ1-6; D remains ambiguous. The CDR3 has 15 amino acids. Trimming cost V 8 bases and J 5 bases, with 16 bases left between them. Germline assignment: CDR1 MNHEY and CDR2 SMNVEV (reference sequence). The CDR3 is CASCAFADDNSPLHF. The CDR3 DNA follows: TGTGCCAGCTGTGCGTTTGCGGATGATAATTCACCCCTCCACTTT.

This clone appeared once. This chain uses TRBV6-2 or TRBV6-3 with TRBJ2-5, with 7 bases matching TRBD2. V shed 3 bases and J 2 bases; nucleotides not matched to a gene: 9. Germline assignment: CDR1 MNHEY and CDR2 SVGEGT. The length of the CDR3 is 16 residues. In DNA form, the CDR3 reads TGTGCCAGCAGTTATGGCCCGGGACTAACACAAGAGACCCAGTACTTC. This encodes CASSYGPGLTQETQYF.